Listed below are T cell receptor beta chains from one sample, sequenced in a study of long-term antiretroviral therapy in people with HIV. Method: immunoSEQ multiplex PCR; TCRdb's copy keeps in-frame clones and lacks some. The sample carries about 21,000 clones, about nine tenths recorded once. The sample was unsorted PBMCs, taken approximately 4.4 years before starting antiretroviral therapy. Receptor source: a woman aged 25-40 years with HIV. CDR3s include the opening cysteine and the closing phenylalanine or tryptophan. The order of the fields is V gene, D gene, clone size, J gene, CDR3 DNA, CDR3 protein. D genes are given only for firm matches. Size values are once, few and many counts, or a class for expanded clones, and some rows have none.

>TRBV19|NA|once|TRBJ1-2
TGTGCCAGTAGTATGCGGGGGAGACTTAATGGCTACACCTTC
CASSMRGRLNGYTF
>TRBV30|TRBD2|NA|TRBJ2-1
TGTGCCTGGAACCTCCCGGGACTAGCGGGGGGGCCGGACAATGAGCAGTTCTTC
CAWNLPGLAGGPDNEQFF
>TRBV5-1|TRBD1|NA|TRBJ1-2
TGCGCCAGCAGCGGAGGACAGGGTTATGGCTACACCTTC
CASSGGQGYGYTF
>TRBV5-6|TRBD1|medium-sized|TRBJ2-7
TGTGCCAGCAGCCCGAGTGACAGGGGATACGAGCAGTACTTC
CASSPSDRGYEQYF
>TRBV7-2|NA|once|TRBJ1-3
TGTGCCAGCAGCCGATCCGGATTCTCTGGAAACACCATATATTTT
CASSRSGFSGNTIYF
>TRBV7-9|NA|NA|TRBJ1-5
TGTGCCAGCAGCTCCTCAGACATGCCCAATCAGCCCCAGCATTTT
CASSSSDMPNQPQHF
>TRBV18|NA|NA|TRBJ1-3
TGTGCCAGCTCACCCGACAGTTCTGGAAACACCATATATTTT
CASSPDSSGNTIYF
>TRBV19|TRBD2|NA|TRBJ2-5
TGTGCCAGTAGTACCGGACTAGCGGGAGGGGAGACCCAGTACTTC
CASSTGLAGGETQYF
>TRBV11-3|NA|NA|TRBJ1-1
TGTGCCAGCAGCCTTAACAGGGCGAACACTGAAGCTTTCTTT
CASSLNRANTEAFF
>TRBV6-1|NA|NA|TRBJ1-1
TGTGCCAGCTTGGGGGACACTGAAGCTTTCTTT
CASLGDTEAFF
>TRBV7-2|NA|NA|TRBJ2-6
TGTGCCAGCAGTCGACAGGGAGGCTCTGGGGCCAACGTCCTGACTTTC
CASSRQGGSGANVLTF
>TRBV2|TRBD2|NA|TRBJ2-3
TGTGCCAGCGGGTCTAGCGGGGGGAGCACAGATACGCAGTATTTT
CASGSSGGSTDTQYF
>TRBV11-2|NA|NA|TRBJ1-5
TGTGCCAGCAGCTTAGTGGCGGATCAGCCCCAGCATTTT
CASSLVADQPQHF
>TRBV2|NA|NA|TRBJ1-1
TGTGCCATCACCAACATGGTCCGGGAGGGCACTGAAGCTTTCTTT
CAITNMVREGTEAFF
>TRBV4-1|TRBD1|NA|TRBJ1-4
TGCGCCAGCAGCCAAAGGGACAGCGCTAGCGAAAAACTGTTTTTT
CASSQRDSASEKLFF
>TRBV9|TRBD2|NA|TRBJ2-5
TGTGCCAGCAGCGTAGGGCTAGCGGGGGGTAAAGAGACCCAGTACTTC
CASSVGLAGGKETQYF
>TRBV19|TRBD1|NA|TRBJ2-7
TGTGCCAGTAGTTCCGGACAGGGGGCGTACGAGCAGTACTTC
CASSSGQGAYEQYF
>TRBV27|NA|few|TRBJ2-7
TGTGCCAGCAGTTTTACCCCTTACGGGACACCTCTCTACGAGCAGTACTTC
CASSFTPYGTPLYEQYF
>TRBV5-4|NA|NA|TRBJ2-2
TGTGCCAGCAGCTTCCAGACAGCCGGGGAGCTGTTTTTT
CASSFQTAGELFF
>TRBV4-1|TRBD1|NA|TRBJ1-4
TGCGCCAGCAGCCAACTGACAGGGAATGAAAAACTGTTTTTT
CASSQLTGNEKLFF
>TRBV6-1|NA|NA|TRBJ1-4
TGTGCCAGCAGTTCAAGCGGGGAAAAACTGTTTTTT
CASSSSGEKLFF
>TRBV19|NA|NA|TRBJ1-2
TGTGCCAGTAGGCTCGGTCAGGGAAACTATGGCTACACCTTC
CASRLGQGNYGYTF
>TRBV10-3|NA|NA|TRBJ2-7
TGTGCCACCCGGGATCAATACGAGCAGTACTTC
CATRDQYEQYF